The clone carrying this T cell receptor beta chain was seen just once. No antigen is known for it. This entry comes from a study of cytomegalovirus exposure and HLA in healthy donors. Findings and limits, study-wide: Evidence from a later analysis indicated that most CMV-associated TCR beta chains looked HLA-restricted. In a later analysis, DRB1 alleles had the most associated TCRs; HLA-C alleles the fewest.

The V end lost 1 base, the J end lost 1 base, and 11 bases lay between the germline ends. CDR1 is SGHTA and CDR2 is FQGNSA in the germline V gene. CDR3 size: 16 residues. The PCR made use of 60 Vbeta and 13 Jbeta primers. Assay used: immunoSEQ multiplex PCR; TCRdb lists only in-frame clones, some missing. There are around 220,000 clones in the sample; over 60% occur only once, and around 2% lies in the top ten. V is TRBV7-2 and J is TRBJ2-1, with D unclear. The sequence came from a man aged 18-30 years in good health and CMV-seronegative. Sequencing was performed on PBMCs. CDR3 protein: CASSLDGAGSYNEQFF. The DNA of the CDR3 is TGTGCCAGCAGCTTAGATGGCGCAGGTTCCTACAATGAGCAGTTCTTC.